This T cell receptor beta chain was retrieved from a study of control samples from healthy donors and cancer patients. CDR1 is SGHVS, CDR2 FQNEAQ, per germline. The V gene lost 1 base and the J gene lost 4 bases, with 10 bases spanning the gap. The CDR3 has 14 amino acids. Assay used: immunoSEQ multiplex PCR; TCRdb lists only in-frame clones, some missing. The sample holds some 120,000 clones; roughly 95% are singletons and the top ten take 3.6%. The source of this sequence is a man aged 25 to 45 in good health. The V and J genes are TRBV7-8 and TRBJ1-1; D gene ambiguous. Material: blood. The CDR3 bases are TGTGCCAGCAGCTTAGGAGGGCCGCGCACTGAAGCTTTCTTT. Its translation: CASSLGGPRTEAFF.